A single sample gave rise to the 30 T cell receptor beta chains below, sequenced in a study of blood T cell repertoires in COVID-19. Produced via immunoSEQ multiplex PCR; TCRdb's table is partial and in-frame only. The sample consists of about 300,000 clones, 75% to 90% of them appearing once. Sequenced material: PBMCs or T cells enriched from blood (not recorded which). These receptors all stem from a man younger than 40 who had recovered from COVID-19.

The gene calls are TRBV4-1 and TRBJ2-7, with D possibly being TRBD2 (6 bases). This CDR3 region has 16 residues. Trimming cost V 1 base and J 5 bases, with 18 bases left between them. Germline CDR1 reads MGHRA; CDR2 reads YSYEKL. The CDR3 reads CASSQGRQGLLNEQYF. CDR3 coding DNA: TGCGCCAGCAGCCAAGGTAGGCAGGGACTTCTGAACGAGCAGTACTTC.

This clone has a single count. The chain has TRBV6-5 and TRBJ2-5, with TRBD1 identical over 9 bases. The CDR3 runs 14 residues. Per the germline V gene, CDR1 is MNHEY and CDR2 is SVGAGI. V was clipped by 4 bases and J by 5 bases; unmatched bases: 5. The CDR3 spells CASSLTGGGETQYF. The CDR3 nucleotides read TGTGCCAGCAGTTTAACAGGGGGCGGGGAGACCCAGTACTTC.

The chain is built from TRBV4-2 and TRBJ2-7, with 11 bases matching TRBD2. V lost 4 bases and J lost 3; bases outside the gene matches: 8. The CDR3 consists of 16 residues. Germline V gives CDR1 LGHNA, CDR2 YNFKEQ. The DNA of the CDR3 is TGTGCCAGCAGCCGGCTTAGCGGGGGGGCTTTCTACGAGCAGTACTTC. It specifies CASSRLSGGAFYEQYF.

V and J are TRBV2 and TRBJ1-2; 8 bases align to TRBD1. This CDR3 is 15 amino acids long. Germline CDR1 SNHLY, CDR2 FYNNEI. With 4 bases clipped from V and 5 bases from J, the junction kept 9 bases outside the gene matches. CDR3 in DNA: TGTGCCAGCAGTGCGAGCTGGACAGGGAAATATGGCTACACCTTC. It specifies CASSASWTGKYGYTF.

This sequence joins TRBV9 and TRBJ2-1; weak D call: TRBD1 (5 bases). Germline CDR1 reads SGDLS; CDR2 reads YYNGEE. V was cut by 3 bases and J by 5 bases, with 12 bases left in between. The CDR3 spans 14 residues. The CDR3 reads CASSGIGVNNEQFF. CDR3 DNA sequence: TGTGCCAGCAGCGGTATAGGGGTGAACAATGAGCAGTTCTTC. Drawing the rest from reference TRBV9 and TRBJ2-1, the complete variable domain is DSGVTQTPKHLITATGQRVTLRCSPRSGDLSVYWYQQSLDQGLQFLIQYYNGEERAKGNILERFSAQQFPDLHSELNLSSLELGDSALYFCASSGIGVNNEQFFGPGTRLTVL.

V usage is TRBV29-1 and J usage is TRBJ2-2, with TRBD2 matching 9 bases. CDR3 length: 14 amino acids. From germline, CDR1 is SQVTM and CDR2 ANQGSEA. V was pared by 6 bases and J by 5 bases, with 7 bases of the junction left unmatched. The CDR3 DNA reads TGCAGCGTCATAGCGGGGGTCTGGACCGGGGAGCTGTTTTTT. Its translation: CSVIAGVWTGELFF.

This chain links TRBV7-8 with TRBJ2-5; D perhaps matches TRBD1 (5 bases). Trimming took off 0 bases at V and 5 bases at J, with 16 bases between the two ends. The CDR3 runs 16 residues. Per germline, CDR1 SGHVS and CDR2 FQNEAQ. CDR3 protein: CASSLASWQGDETQYF. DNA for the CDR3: TGTGCCAGCAGCTTAGCGTCTTGGCAGGGTGACGAGACCCAGTACTTC.

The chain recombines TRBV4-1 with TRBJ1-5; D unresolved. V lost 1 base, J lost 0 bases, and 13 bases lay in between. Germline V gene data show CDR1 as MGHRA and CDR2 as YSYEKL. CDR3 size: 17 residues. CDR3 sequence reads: CASSQAYSGDSNQPQHF. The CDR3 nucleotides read TGCGCCAGCAGCCAAGCCTACAGCGGGGATAGCAATCAGCCCCAGCATTTT.

Written as DNA, the CDR3 is TGTGCCAGCAGCCAGAGACAGGGGACAGATACGCAGTATTTT. It translates to CASSQRQGTDTQYF. The V gene is TRBV14, the J gene TRBJ2-3, with TRBD1 matching over 8 bases. V shed 3 bases, J shed 3 bases, and the junction held 2 bases outside the gene matches. The germline V gene has CDR1 SGHDN and CDR2 FVKESK. The CDR3 consists of 14 residues.

The CDR3 nucleotides are TGTGCCAGCATGAGACAGGGTTCTACGGGCTATGGCTACACCTTC. It is translated as CASMRQGSTGYGYTF. The chain combines TRBV6-6 with TRBJ1-2; TRBD1 agrees at 7 bases. The germline CDR1 and CDR2 sequences are MNHNY and SVGAGI (reference sequence). V shed 7 bases and J 4 bases; nucleotides not matched to a gene: 12. The CDR3 loop spans 15 amino acids.

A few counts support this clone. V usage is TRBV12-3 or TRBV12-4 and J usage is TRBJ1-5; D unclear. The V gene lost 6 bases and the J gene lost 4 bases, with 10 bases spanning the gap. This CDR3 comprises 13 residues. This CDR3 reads CASSPRENQPQHF. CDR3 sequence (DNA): TGTGCCAGCAGCCCCCGGGAGAATCAGCCCCAGCATTTT.

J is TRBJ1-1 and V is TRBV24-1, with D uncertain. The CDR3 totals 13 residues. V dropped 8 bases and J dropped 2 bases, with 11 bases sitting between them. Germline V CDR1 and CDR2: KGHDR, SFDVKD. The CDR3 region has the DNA TGTGCCACCACCGCCGGGGAAAACACTGAAGCTTTCTTT. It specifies CATTAGENTEAFF.

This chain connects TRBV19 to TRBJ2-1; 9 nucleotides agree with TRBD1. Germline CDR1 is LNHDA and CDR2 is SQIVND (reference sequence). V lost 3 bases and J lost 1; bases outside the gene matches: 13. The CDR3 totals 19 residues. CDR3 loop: CASSMQGVGGTGSYNEQFF. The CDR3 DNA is TGTGCCAGTAGTATGCAGGGGGTGGGAGGGACAGGGTCCTACAATGAGCAGTTCTTC.

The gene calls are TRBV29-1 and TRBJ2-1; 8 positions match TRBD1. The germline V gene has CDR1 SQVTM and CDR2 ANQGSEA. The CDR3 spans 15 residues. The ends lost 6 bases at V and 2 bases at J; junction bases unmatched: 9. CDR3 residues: CSVNRDRPTYNEQFF. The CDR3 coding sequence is TGCAGCGTCAATCGGGACAGGCCTACCTACAATGAGCAGTTCTTC.

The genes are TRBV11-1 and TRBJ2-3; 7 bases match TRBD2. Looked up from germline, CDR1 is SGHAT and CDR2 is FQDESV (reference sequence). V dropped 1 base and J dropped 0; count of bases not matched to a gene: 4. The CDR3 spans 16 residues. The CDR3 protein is CASSLVGGTSTDTQYF. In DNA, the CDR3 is TGTGCCAGCAGCTTAGTCGGGGGGACTAGCACAGATACGCAGTATTTT. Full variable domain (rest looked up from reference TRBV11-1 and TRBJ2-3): EAEVAQSPRYKITEKSQAVAFWCDPISGHATLYWYRQILGQGPELLVQFQDESVVDDSQLPKDRFSAERLKGVDSTLKIQPAELGDSAMYLCASSLVGGTSTDTQYFGPGTRLTVL.

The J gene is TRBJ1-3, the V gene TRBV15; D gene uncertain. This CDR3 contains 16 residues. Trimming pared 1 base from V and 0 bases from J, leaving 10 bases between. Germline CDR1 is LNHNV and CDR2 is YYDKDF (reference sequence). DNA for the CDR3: TGTGCCACCAGCAGAGTTCCGGGATTCTCTGGAAACACCATATATTTT. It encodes CATSRVPGFSGNTIYF. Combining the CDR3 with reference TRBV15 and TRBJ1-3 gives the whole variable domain DAMVIQNPRYQVTQFGKPVTLSCSQTLNHNVMYWYQQKSSQAPKLLFHYYDKDFNNEADTPDNFQSRRPNTSFCFLDIRSPGLGDTAMYLCATSRVPGFSGNTIYFGEGSWLTVV.

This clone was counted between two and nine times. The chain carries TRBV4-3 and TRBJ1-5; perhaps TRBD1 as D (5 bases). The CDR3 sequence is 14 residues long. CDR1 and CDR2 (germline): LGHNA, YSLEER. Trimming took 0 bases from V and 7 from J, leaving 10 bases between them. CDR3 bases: TGCGCCAGCAGCCAAGAGGAGGGGCGACAGCCCCAGCATTTT. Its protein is CASSQEEGRQPQHF.

CDR3 DNA: TGCGCCAGCAGCCAACGGGGAGTAGGACAGGGCACAGATACGCAGTATTTT. It encodes CASSQRGVGQGTDTQYF. This chain links TRBV5-1 with TRBJ2-3; 7 nucleotides line up with TRBD1. The V and J ends lost 4 bases and 1 base, in that order; junction bases with no gene match: 12. CDR1 is SGHRS, CDR2 YFSETQ, per germline. The CDR3 contains 17 residues.

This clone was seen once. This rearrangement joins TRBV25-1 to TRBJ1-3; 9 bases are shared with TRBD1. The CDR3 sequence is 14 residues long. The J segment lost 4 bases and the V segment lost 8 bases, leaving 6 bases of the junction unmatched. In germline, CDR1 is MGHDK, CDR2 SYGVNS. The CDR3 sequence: CASCGTGMGNTIYF. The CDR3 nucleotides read TGTGCCAGCTGTGGGACAGGGATGGGAAACACCATATATTTT.

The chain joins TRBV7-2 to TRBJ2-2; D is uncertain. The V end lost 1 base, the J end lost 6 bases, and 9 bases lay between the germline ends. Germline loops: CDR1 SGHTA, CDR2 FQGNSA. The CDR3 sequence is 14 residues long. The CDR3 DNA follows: TGTGCCAGCAGCTTAGTCGGTCACGCCGGGGAGCTGTTTTTT. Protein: CASSLVGHAGELFF.

The CDR3 reads CASSHRVNTDTQYF. The CDR3, as DNA: TGTGCCAGCAGCCACCGGGTGAACACAGATACGCAGTATTTT. The rearrangement links TRBV5-6 to TRBJ2-3; no clear D. CDR1 and CDR2 from the germline V gene are SGHDT and YYEEEE. V lost 4 bases and J 2 bases, leaving 11 bases between the germline ends. The CDR3 has 14 amino acids.

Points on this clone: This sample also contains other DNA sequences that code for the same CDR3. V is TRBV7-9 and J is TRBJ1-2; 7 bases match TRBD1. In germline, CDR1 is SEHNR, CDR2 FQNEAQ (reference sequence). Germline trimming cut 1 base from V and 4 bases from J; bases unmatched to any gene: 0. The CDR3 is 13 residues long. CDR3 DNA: TGTGCCAGCAGCTTAGGACAGGGCTATGGCTACACCTTC. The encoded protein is CASSLGQGYGYTF.

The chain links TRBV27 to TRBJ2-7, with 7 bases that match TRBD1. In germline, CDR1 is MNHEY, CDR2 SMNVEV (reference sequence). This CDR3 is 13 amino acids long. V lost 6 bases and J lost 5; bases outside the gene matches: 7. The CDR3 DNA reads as TGTGCCAGCAGAGGGACAGCTCAGGACGAGCAGTACTTC. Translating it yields CASRGTAQDEQYF.

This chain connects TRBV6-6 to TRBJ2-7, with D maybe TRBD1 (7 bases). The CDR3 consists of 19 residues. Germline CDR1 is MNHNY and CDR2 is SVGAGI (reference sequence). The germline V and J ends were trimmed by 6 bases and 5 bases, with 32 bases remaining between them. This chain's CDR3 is CASSRKGGRDRRAQDEQYF. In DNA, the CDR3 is TGTGCCAGCAGCCGAAAGGGGGGACGGGACAGACGAGCTCAGGACGAGCAGTACTTC.

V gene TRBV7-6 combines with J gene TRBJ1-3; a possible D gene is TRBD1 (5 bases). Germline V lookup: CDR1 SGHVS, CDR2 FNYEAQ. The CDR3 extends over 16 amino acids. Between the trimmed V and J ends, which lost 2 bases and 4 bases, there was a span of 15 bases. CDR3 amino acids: CASSLSGSRGGNTIYF. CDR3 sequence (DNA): TGTGCCAGCAGCTTATCCGGATCTAGGGGCGGAAACACCATATATTTT.

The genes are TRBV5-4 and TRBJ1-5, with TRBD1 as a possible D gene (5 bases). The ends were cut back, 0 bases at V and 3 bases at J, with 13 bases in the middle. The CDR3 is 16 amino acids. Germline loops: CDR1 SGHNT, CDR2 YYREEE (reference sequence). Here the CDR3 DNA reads TGTGCCAGCAGCTTGGGGGGCAGGGCGGACAATCAGCCCCAGCATTTT. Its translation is CASSLGGRADNQPQHF.

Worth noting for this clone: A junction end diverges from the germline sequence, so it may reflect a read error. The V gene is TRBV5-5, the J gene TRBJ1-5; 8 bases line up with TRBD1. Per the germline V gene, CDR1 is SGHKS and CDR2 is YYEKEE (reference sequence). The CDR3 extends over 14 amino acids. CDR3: CASSLDRVVQPQHF. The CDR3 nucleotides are TGTGCCAGCAGTTTGGACAGGGTCGTTCAGCCCCAGCATTTT.

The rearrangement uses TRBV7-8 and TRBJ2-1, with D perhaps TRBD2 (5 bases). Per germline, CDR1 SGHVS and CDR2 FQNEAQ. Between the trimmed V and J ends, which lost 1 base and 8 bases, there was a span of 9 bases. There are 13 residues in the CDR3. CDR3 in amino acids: CASSLGTSYEQFF. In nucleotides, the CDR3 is TGTGCCAGCAGCTTAGGGACTTCCTATGAGCAGTTCTTC.

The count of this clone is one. The chain's CDR3 is CATRDTNTGELFF. As DNA, the CDR3 is TGTGCCACCCGGGACACGAACACCGGGGAGCTGTTTTTT. The gene calls are TRBV10-3 and TRBJ2-2; weak D call: TRBD1 (6 bases). Germline CDR1 and CDR2: ENHRY and SYGVKD. This CDR3 is 13 amino acids long. The ends were cut back, 10 bases at V and 0 bases at J, with 9 bases in the middle.

Written as DNA, the CDR3 is TGTGCCAGCAGCGCTGACACCGGGGAGCTGTTTTTT. This translates into CASSADTGELFF. The chain uses TRBV9 and TRBJ2-2; D unresolved. The CDR3 is made up of 12 amino acids. The V end lost 3 bases, the J end lost 3 bases, and 3 bases lay between the germline ends. Germline CDR1 and CDR2: SGDLS and YYNGEE.